This TCR beta chain was obtained from a study of T cells in Graves' hyperthyroidism and ophthalmopathy. Study-wide results and caveats: Peripheral blood also featured most of the thyroid clonotypes expanded above 0.001.

TCR beta CDR3 sequences were amplified from RNA transcripts. RT-PCR in the first round (using the HTBI primer set) targeted the TCR CDR3. Via MiXCR, TCRdb re-called the multiplex PCR reads, giving one row per CDR3 protein. Altogether fewer than 400,000 distinct CDR3 sequences are present, approximately 16% being singletons, with the ten largest covering approximately 35%. This clonotype turned up a few times. The antigen is not known. CDR3 size: 14 residues. Germline V gene data show CDR1 as MGHRA and CDR2 as YSYEKL. V lost 3 bases, J lost 8 bases, and 14 bases lay in between. PBMCs were sourced from less than 12 ml fresh peripheral blood.

Input material: blood. The genes are TRBV4-1 and TRBJ2-1; no clear D. The TCR originated in a young man with Graves' hyperthyroidism. CDR3 amino acids: CASSHPASRYEQFF. CDR3 bases: TGCGCCAGCAGCCACCCCGCGTCTAGGTATGAGCAGTTCTTC.